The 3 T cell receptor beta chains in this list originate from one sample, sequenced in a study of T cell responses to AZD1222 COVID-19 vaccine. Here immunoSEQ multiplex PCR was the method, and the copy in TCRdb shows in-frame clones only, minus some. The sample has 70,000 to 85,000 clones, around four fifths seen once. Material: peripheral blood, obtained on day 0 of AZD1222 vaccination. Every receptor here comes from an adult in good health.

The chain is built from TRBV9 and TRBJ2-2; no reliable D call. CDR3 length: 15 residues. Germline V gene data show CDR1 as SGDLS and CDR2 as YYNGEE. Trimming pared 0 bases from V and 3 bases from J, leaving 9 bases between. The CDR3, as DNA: TGTGCCAGCAGCGTAGGTTCTGGGGACACCGGGGAGCTGTTTTTT. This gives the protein CASSVGSGDTGELFF.

CDR3 DNA sequence: TGCGCCAGCAGCCCCCACAGCGGGGAGGGCTTAAATGAGCAGTTCTTC. Its translation: CASSPHSGEGLNEQFF. The chain uses TRBV5-1 and TRBJ2-1, with TRBD2 matching over 7 bases. CDR1 is SGHRS, CDR2 YFSETQ, per germline. This CDR3 is built from 16 residues. V was clipped by 4 bases and J by 7 bases; unmatched bases: 14.

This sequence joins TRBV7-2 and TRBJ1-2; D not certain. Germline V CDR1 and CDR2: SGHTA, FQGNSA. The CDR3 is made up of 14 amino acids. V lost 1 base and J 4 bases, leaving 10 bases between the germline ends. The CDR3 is CASSLEVIRYGYTF. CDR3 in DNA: TGTGCCAGCAGCTTAGAAGTTATTCGCTATGGCTACACCTTC.